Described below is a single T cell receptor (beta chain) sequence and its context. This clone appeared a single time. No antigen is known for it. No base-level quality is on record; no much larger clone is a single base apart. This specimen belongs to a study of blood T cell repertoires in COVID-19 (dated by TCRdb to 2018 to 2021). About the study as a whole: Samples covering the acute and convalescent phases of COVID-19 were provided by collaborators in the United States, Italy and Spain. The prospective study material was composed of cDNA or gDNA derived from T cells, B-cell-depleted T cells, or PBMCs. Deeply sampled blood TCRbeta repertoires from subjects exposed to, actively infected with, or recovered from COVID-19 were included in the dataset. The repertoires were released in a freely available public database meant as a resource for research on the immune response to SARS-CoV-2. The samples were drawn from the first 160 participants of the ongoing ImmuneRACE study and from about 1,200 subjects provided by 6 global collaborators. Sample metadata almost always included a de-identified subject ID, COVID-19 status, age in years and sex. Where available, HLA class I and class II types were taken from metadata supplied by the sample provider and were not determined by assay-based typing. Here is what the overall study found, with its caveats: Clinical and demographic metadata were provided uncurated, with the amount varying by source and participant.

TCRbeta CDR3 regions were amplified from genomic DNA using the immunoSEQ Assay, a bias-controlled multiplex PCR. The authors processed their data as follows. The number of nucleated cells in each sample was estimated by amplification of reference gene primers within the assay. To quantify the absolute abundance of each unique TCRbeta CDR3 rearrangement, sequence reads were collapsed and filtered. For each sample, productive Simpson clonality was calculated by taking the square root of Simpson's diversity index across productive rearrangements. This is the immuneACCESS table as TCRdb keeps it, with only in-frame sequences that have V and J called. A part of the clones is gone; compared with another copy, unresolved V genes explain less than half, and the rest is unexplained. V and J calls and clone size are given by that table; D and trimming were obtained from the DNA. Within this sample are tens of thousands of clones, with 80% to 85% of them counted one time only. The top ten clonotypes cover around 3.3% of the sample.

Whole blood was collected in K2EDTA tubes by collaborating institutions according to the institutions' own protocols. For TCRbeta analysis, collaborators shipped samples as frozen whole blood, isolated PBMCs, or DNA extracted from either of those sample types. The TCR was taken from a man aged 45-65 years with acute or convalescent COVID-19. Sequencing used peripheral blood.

The DNA is as follows: TGTGCCAGCAGCCGCTGGGGGGGTCAAACCACCGGGGAGCTGTTTTTT. Protein translation: CASSRWGGQTTGELFF. The chain uses TRBV7-6 and TRBJ2-2, with TRBD2 identical over 7 junction bases. The CDR3 numbers 16 residues from cysteine through phenylalanine. The DNA shown is the 48-base CDR3, in frame from base 1. Germline trimming amounts to 5 bases on V and 4 bases on J, with 10 as the count of junction bases outside the gene matches. CDR1 SGHVS and CDR2 FNYEAQ are derived from the germline V gene.